Listed here are 21 T cell receptor beta chains from one sample, sequenced in a study of CXCR3-negative and CXCR3-positive naive CD8 T cells. Study results and caveats: For CXCR3-positive naive cells, TRB CDR3s were more hydrophobic than those of CXCR3-negative naive cells.

The method, 5' RACE with UMI labels, was used to prepare the TRB cDNA libraries. TCRdb re-called the 5' RACE reads, yielding one record per CDR3 amino acid sequence without DNA. The sample totals some 64,000 distinct CDR3 sequences. For these TCRs, the target antigens are not known. Sequenced: naive CXCR3+ CD8+ T cells from blood. Documented subset: CD45RO-CCR7+CD27+CD95- naive CD8+ T cells expressing CXCR3 (TNR3+). These TCRs come from a human donor in good health. Some clones in this sample may be carry-over from other donors' samples.

This chain connects TRBV7-2 to TRBJ2-1; there is no DNA to check the TCRdb D call of TRBD1. Germline CDR1 SGHTA, CDR2 FQGNSA. This CDR3 region has 14 residues. CDR3 protein: CASSFHREVDEQFF.

The V and J genes are TRBV5-1 and TRBJ2-7; TCRdb selects TRBD1, and the lack of DNA leaves this call unchecked. CDR1 and CDR2 from the germline V gene are SGHRS and YFSETQ. The CDR3 contains 15 residues. The CDR3 reads CASSPGLGTGYEQYF. The full variable domain, rest sourced from reference TRBV5-1 and TRBJ2-7, is KAGVTQTPRYLIKTRGQQVTLSCSPISGHRSVSWYQQTPGQGLQFLFEYFSETQRNKGNFPGRFSGRQFSNSRSEMNVSTLELGDSALYLCASSPGLGTGYEQYFGPGTRLTVT.

The chain joins TRBV11-2 to TRBJ1-5. CDR1 and CDR2 (germline): SGHAT, FQNNGV. CDR3 length equals 14 residues. The CDR3 loop is CASSSTNSNQPQHF.

The rearrangement joins TRBV5-1 to TRBJ2-7; TCRdb's D call, TRBD1, is unchecked because there is no DNA. The germline CDR1 and CDR2 sequences are SGHRS and YFSETQ. This CDR3 contains 13 residues. CDR3 amino acids: CASSGTGGYEQYF.

The chain carries TRBV20-1 and TRBJ1-2. The CDR3 runs to 13 residues. Germline CDR1 DFQATT, CDR2 SNEGSKA (reference sequence). The CDR3 loop reads CSARDTAGWGYTF.

V gene TRBV29-1 combines with J gene TRBJ2-7. Looked up from germline, CDR1 is SQVTM and CDR2 is ANQGSEA. The CDR3 covers 12 residues. The CDR3 loop is CSVENGAYEQYF.

The CDR3 sequence is CSAGAVNTGELFF. This chain joins TRBV20-1 and TRBJ2-2; TCRdb's D call of TRBD1 is untestable without DNA. This CDR3 has 13 amino acids. CDR1 and CDR2 (germline): DFQATT, SNEGSKA (reference sequence).

The V call is TRBV14, the J call TRBJ1-5. The CDR3 consists of 13 residues. Germline V gene sequence: CDR1 SGHDN, CDR2 FVKESK. The chain's CDR3 is CASSQDIDQPQHF.

The chain combines TRBV20-1 with TRBJ2-3; TCRdb lists TRBD1, though no DNA is available to test this call. Per the germline V gene, CDR1 is DFQATT and CDR2 is SNEGSKA (reference sequence). CDR3 size: 15 residues. This chain's CDR3 is CSAPPPGRTTDTQYF.

This chain connects TRBV29-1 to TRBJ2-1; checking the TCRdb D call of TRBD1 is not possible without DNA. The CDR3 loop spans 15 amino acids. CDR1 is SQVTM, CDR2 ANQGSEA, per germline. The CDR3 spells CSVEDGQGTYNEQFF.

This chain connects TRBV28 to TRBJ2-7; the TRBD2 assignment by TCRdb is unverifiable without DNA. Germline CDR1 is MDHEN and CDR2 is SYDVKM. This CDR3 has 15 residues. The CDR3 loop reads CASNLLAGARYEQYF.

J is TRBJ2-7 and V is TRBV29-1; the TCRdb D gene call, TRBD2, has no DNA to confirm it. This CDR3 has 14 amino acids. Per the germline V gene, CDR1 is SQVTM and CDR2 is ANQGSEA. The CDR3 loop is CSVEVRAGTYEQYF.

CDR3 amino acids: CSARDQGFFADTQYF. This sequence joins TRBV20-1 and TRBJ2-3. The CDR3 consists of 15 residues. Germline CDR1 DFQATT, CDR2 SNEGSKA (reference sequence).

The chain employs TRBV12-3 or TRBV12-4 and TRBJ2-7; without DNA, the TCRdb call of TRBD1 cannot be checked. The CDR3 has 14 amino acids. CDR3 region: CASSPRDILYEQYF.

The CDR3 loop is CASSEAGPFGQPSNTGELFF. This chain joins TRBV2 and TRBJ2-2; TCRdb calls TRBD1, which cannot be checked without DNA. The germline V gene has CDR1 SNHLY and CDR2 FYNNEI. The CDR3 spans 20 residues. Based on the CDR3 plus reference TRBV2 and TRBJ2-2, the full variable domain is EPEVTQTPSHQVTQMGQEVILRCVPISNHLYFYWYRQILGQKVEFLVSFYNNEISEKSEIFDDQFSVERPDGSNFTLKIRSTKLEDSAMYFCASSEAGPFGQPSNTGELFFGEGSRLTVL.

V usage is TRBV7-9 and J usage is TRBJ1-2; the D call from TCRdb, TRBD1, cannot be confirmed without DNA. Germline CDR1 and CDR2: SEHNR and FQNEAQ (reference sequence). The CDR3 covers 15 residues. The CDR3 loop is CASSLVRGVINGYTF.

The chain combines TRBV7-2 with TRBJ2-7. This CDR3 is built from 13 residues. Germline-derived CDR1 and CDR2 are SGHTA and FQGNSA. The CDR3 reads CASSLALTYEQYF.

The CDR3 here is CASSLSGPLNTEAFF. The chain combines TRBV12-3 or TRBV12-4 with TRBJ1-1. There are 15 residues in the CDR3.

This sequence joins TRBV7-6 and TRBJ2-1; there is no DNA to check the TCRdb D call of TRBD1. CDR1 is SGHVS, CDR2 FNYEAQ, per germline. The CDR3 extends over 16 amino acids. The CDR3 here is CASSLEGGSSYNEQFF.

This CDR3 reads CASGWAASGYEQYF. The rearrangement links TRBV7-9 to TRBJ2-7; TCRdb names TRBD1, which stays unverified in the absence of DNA. Germline CDR1 SEHNR, CDR2 FQNEAQ (reference sequence). The CDR3 is made up of 14 amino acids.

This chain uses TRBV15 with TRBJ2-2; TCRdb selects TRBD1, and the lack of DNA leaves this call unchecked. CDR3 length: 15 amino acids. Germline assignment: CDR1 LNHNV and CDR2 YYDKDF (reference sequence). CDR3 amino acids: CATSRARGDTGELFF.